Following are 5 T cell receptor beta chains from one sample sequenced in a study of blood T cell repertoires in COVID-19. The protocol was immunoSEQ multiplex PCR, while the TCRdb copy is restricted to in-frame clones and leaves out a portion. The data contain 200,000 to 250,000 clones, approximately 81% of them singletons. The sample was PBMCs or T cells enriched from blood (not recorded which). The receptors stem from a woman between 45 and 60 years old with acute COVID-19.

This chain connects TRBV3-1 (or the pseudogene TRBV3-2) to TRBJ2-2; D gene ambiguous. V was trimmed by 2 bases and J by 6 bases, leaving 10 bases between them. CDR1 is LGHDT, CDR2 YNNKEL, per germline (reference sequence). This CDR3 is built from 14 residues. The CDR3 sequence is CASSQTNLPGELFF. For the CDR3, the DNA is TGTGCCAGCAGCCAAACGAATCTACCCGGGGAGCTGTTTTTT.

For the CDR3, the DNA is TGTGCCAGCAGCTTGACAGGGGGCGTCTACGAGCAGTACTTC. It specifies CASSLTGGVYEQYF. This rearrangement joins TRBV7-9 to TRBJ2-7; TRBD1 aligns across 10 bases. The CDR3 consists of 14 residues. Trimming at V came to 3 bases and at J to 3 bases, leaving 2 bases not matched to a gene. Per germline, CDR1 SEHNR and CDR2 FQNEAQ (reference sequence). The whole variable domain, filled in from reference TRBV7-9 and TRBJ2-7, reads DTGVSQNPRHKITKRGQNVTFRCDPISEHNRLYWYRQTLGQGPEFLTYFQNEAQLEKSRLLSDRFSAERPKGSFSTLEIQRTEQGDSAMYLCASSLTGGVYEQYFGPGTRLTVT.

V and J are TRBV6-2 or TRBV6-3 and TRBJ1-6; the match to TRBD1 covers 7 bases. This CDR3 contains 19 residues. V lost 2 bases and J lost 0; bases outside the gene matches: 10. The V gene's germline CDR1 is MNHEY and CDR2 SVGEGT. The CDR3 spells CASSYVPDRMSSYNSPLHF. CDR3 sequence (DNA): TGTGCCAGCAGTTACGTGCCGGACAGGATGAGCTCCTATAATTCACCCCTCCACTTT.

The chain recombines TRBV7-2 with TRBJ2-7, with 7 bases identical to TRBD1. Germline loops: CDR1 SGHTA, CDR2 FQGNSA. The CDR3 is 15 residues long. J was trimmed by 2 bases and V by 4 bases; bases with no gene match: 8. The CDR3 DNA follows: TGTGCCAGCAGCTCAGACAGGGTGGGTGCCTACGAGCAGTACTTC. It translates to CASSSDRVGAYEQYF.

The CDR3 DNA reads TGTGCCAGCAGCGTACAGGGAGGGCATTACGAGCAGTACTTC. Protein sequence: CASSVQGGHYEQYF. V gene TRBV9 combines with J gene TRBJ2-7; 7 nucleotides agree with TRBD2. The V segment lost 1 base and the J segment 4 bases; nucleotides outside the gene matches: 5. This CDR3 comprises 14 residues. The germline V gene encodes CDR1 SGDLS and CDR2 YYNGEE.